This passage covers 28 T cell receptor beta chains from one sample sequenced in a study of T cells in Graves' hyperthyroidism and ophthalmopathy. RNA transcripts provided the source from which TCR beta CDR3 regions were amplified. In the first-round RT-PCR of the TCR CDR3, the HTBI primer set was used. TCRdb analysed the multiplex PCR reads with MiXCR anew, one entry per CDR3 protein. The table has about 720,000 distinct CDR3 sequences, about 16% seen once. The source material was blood. The receptors were gathered from a young man with Graves' hyperthyroidism.

The chain employs TRBV30 and TRBJ2-1; D unresolved. The CDR3 spans 11 residues. Germline CDR1 is GTSNPN and CDR2 is SVGIG (reference sequence). Trimming pared 8 bases from V and 6 bases from J, leaving 11 bases between. CDR3 bases: TGTGCCCGGCGTGTGGGCAATGAGCAGTTCTTC. Amino acid sequence: CARRVGNEQFF.

This clonotype was observed many times. The chain carries TRBV28 and TRBJ2-2; possibly TRBD1 for D (5 bases). The germline V gene has CDR1 MDHEN and CDR2 SYDVKM. This CDR3 contains 17 residues. The V end was cut by 8 bases, the J end by 0 bases, with 19 bases between. Written as DNA, the CDR3 is TGTGCCAGCGTCCTAGGTCAGGGTTATTCGAACACCGGGGAGCTGTTTTTT. Encoded protein: CASVLGQGYSNTGELFF.

This chain links TRBV18 with TRBJ2-7; 8 positions agree with TRBD1. The length of the CDR3 is 14 residues. The trim removed 2 bases at V and 3 bases at J, leaving 3 bases unmatched. Per germline, CDR1 KGHSH and CDR2 LQKENI. CDR3 nucleotides: TGTGCCAGCTCACCAAGTACAGGGGGCTACGAGCAGTACTTC. Translation gives CASSPSTGGYEQYF.

The chain has TRBV6-1 and TRBJ2-3, with 9 bases identical to TRBD1. The germline gives CDR1 MNHNS, CDR2 SASEGT. Unmatched junction bases numbered 8, after V lost 2 bases and J lost 2 bases. CDR3 length equals 17 residues. CDR3 residues: CASSERTGAPLTDTQYF. As DNA, the CDR3 is TGTGCCAGCAGTGAACGGACAGGGGCGCCCCTCACAGATACGCAGTATTTT.

V is TRBV20-1 and J is TRBJ2-7, with 10 bases fitting TRBD2. The CDR3 loop spans 14 amino acids. Germline V CDR1 and CDR2: DFQATT, SNEGSKA (reference sequence). The CDR3 DNA reads as TGCAGCCCCACCCCTAGCGGGAGCTCCTACGAGCAGTACTTC. Its protein product is CSPTPSGSSYEQYF.

This clonotype turned up a few times. The rearrangement uses TRBV27 and TRBJ2-7; D gene uncertain. The CDR3 contains 10 residues. V lost 9 bases, J lost 3 bases, and 6 bases lay in between. CDR1 is MNHEY, CDR2 SMNVEV, per germline (reference sequence). The CDR3 region is CAREDYEQYF. The CDR3 nucleotides read TGTGCCAGGGAAGACTACGAGCAGTACTTC.

This clonotype was observed at least ten times. The J gene is TRBJ2-2, the V gene TRBV28; 7 nucleotides agree with TRBD2. The CDR3 spans 15 residues. V was pared by 3 bases and J by 1 base, with 2 bases of the junction left unmatched. CDR1 MDHEN and CDR2 SYDVKM come from the germline V gene. For the CDR3, the DNA is TGTGCCAGCAGTTTCGTAGCGGGGAACACCGGGGAGCTGTTTTTT. Its translation: CASSFVAGNTGELFF.

The chain recombines TRBV6-1 with TRBJ2-7; a weak D match, TRBD2 (7 bases). CDR1 is MNHNS and CDR2 is SASEGT in the germline V gene. Trimming took 6 bases from V and 7 from J, leaving 19 bases between them. The CDR3 is 14 residues long. This CDR3 is CASSTPGGQGEQYF. In DNA, the CDR3 is TGTGCCAGCAGCACCCCGGGGGGCCAAGGGGAGCAGTACTTC.

V and J are TRBV5-1 and TRBJ2-7, with 8 nucleotides matching TRBD1. In germline, CDR1 is SGHRS, CDR2 YFSETQ. V dropped 1 base and J dropped 1; count of bases not matched to a gene: 1. This CDR3 is 14 amino acids long. This CDR3 is CASSLWDRSYEQYF. Here the CDR3 DNA reads TGCGCCAGCAGCTTGTGGGACAGGTCCTACGAGCAGTACTTC.

This clonotype occurred many times. The rearrangement links TRBV7-9 to TRBJ2-1, with D maybe TRBD1 (5 bases). Germline V gene sequence: CDR1 SEHNR, CDR2 FQNEAQ (reference sequence). The CDR3 is 15 residues long. Trimming took off 1 base at V and 4 bases at J, with 11 bases between the two ends. As DNA, the CDR3 is TGTGCCAGCAGCTTAGGACAGAGAGTATACAATGAGCAGTTCTTC. Translating it yields CASSLGQRVYNEQFF.

This clonotype was observed a few times. The chain joins TRBV28 to TRBJ2-1; 7 positions agree with TRBD2. V dropped 4 bases and J dropped 9; count of bases not matched to a gene: 3. CDR1 is MDHEN and CDR2 is SYDVKM in the germline V gene. The CDR3 has 12 residues. DNA of the CDR3: TGTGCCAGCAGTTGGGGGGGGGGTGAGCAGTTCTTC. Encoded protein: CASSWGGGEQFF.

J is TRBJ1-1 and V is TRBV9; TRBD1 matches 9 bases. The CDR3 covers 17 residues. Germline values: CDR1 SGDLS, CDR2 YYNGEE. V trimming: 2 bases; J trimming: 0 bases; junction bases outside the gene matches: 8. For the CDR3, the DNA is TGTGCCAGCAGCGTCAACACAGGGGGCGCCGTGAACACTGAAGCTTTCTTT. Translating gives CASSVNTGGAVNTEAFF.

V usage is TRBV24-1 and J usage is TRBJ2-1, with D perhaps TRBD2 (6 bases). CDR3 length: 14 residues. Trimming cost V 3 bases and J 8 bases, with 13 bases left between them. Per the germline V gene, CDR1 is KGHDR and CDR2 is SFDVKD. The CDR3, as DNA: TGTGCCACCAGTGATCTCCGTAGCGGAGATGAGCAGTTCTTC. Protein sequence: CATSDLRSGDEQFF.

This clonotype has just a few counts. The rearrangement joins TRBV9 to TRBJ2-2; TRBD1 agrees at 9 bases. The CDR3 totals 17 residues. Trimming removed 0 bases from V and 2 bases from J; junction bases left unmatched: 5. Germline assignment: CDR1 SGDLS and CDR2 YYNGEE. The CDR3 nucleotides read TGTGCCAGCAGCGTAGCCAGGGACAGGGCAAACACCGGGGAGCTGTTTTTT. Translating it yields CASSVARDRANTGELFF.

This clonotype was observed a few times. This rearrangement joins TRBV20-1 to TRBJ2-5; the D gene is possibly TRBD1 (7 bases). CDR1 DFQATT and CDR2 SNEGSKA come from the germline V gene (reference sequence). V was trimmed by 6 bases and J by 0 bases, leaving 14 bases between them. The CDR3 loop spans 14 amino acids. The chain's CDR3 is CSARGASYQETQYF. CDR3 DNA sequence: TGCAGTGCCAGGGGGGCATCGTACCAAGAGACCCAGTACTTC.

This clonotype was seen only a few times. The rearrangement links TRBV28 to TRBJ2-1; 7 nucleotides line up with TRBD2. Per the germline V gene, CDR1 is MDHEN and CDR2 is SYDVKM. The CDR3 runs to 17 residues. Trimming at V came to 5 bases and at J to 4 bases, leaving 14 bases not matched to a gene. This CDR3 reads CASSECPRGGSYNEQFF. The CDR3 nucleotides are TGTGCCAGCAGTGAGTGTCCGCGTGGCGGGAGTTACAATGAGCAGTTCTTC.

The sample holds a few counts of this clonotype. The chain recombines TRBV27 with TRBJ2-7; 8 bases line up with TRBD2. Germline assignment: CDR1 MNHEY and CDR2 SMNVEV (reference sequence). The trim removed 4 bases at V and 2 bases at J, leaving 10 bases unmatched. This CDR3 has 16 amino acids. CDR3 residues: CASSSYLSGTPYEQYF. The DNA for the CDR3 is TGTGCCAGCAGTTCATACCTTAGCGGGACCCCCTACGAGCAGTACTTC.

This clonotype came up a few times. The chain recombines TRBV28 with TRBJ2-2, with D perhaps matching TRBD1 (5 bases). V was cut by 1 base and J by 5 bases, with 8 bases left in between. CDR1 MDHEN and CDR2 SYDVKM come from the germline V gene. The CDR3 contains 14 residues. The CDR3 protein is CASSLSTATGELFF. CDR3 nucleotides: TGTGCCAGCAGTTTATCGACAGCAACCGGGGAGCTGTTTTTT.

This clonotype was seen a few times. The V gene is TRBV9, the J gene TRBJ1-5, with no clear D. This CDR3 spans 14 amino acids. In germline, CDR1 is SGDLS, CDR2 YYNGEE. V lost 2 bases and J lost 3, with 9 bases in between. Written as DNA, the CDR3 is TGTGCCAGCAGCGTTGCCGGTGCCAATCAGCCCCAGCATTTT. This encodes CASSVAGANQPQHF.

Many counts were recorded for this clonotype. The chain joins TRBV6-5 to TRBJ2-3; tentative D call: TRBD1 (5 bases). This CDR3 spans 13 amino acids. V was clipped by 5 bases and J by 5 bases, with 11 bases between them. Germline V lookup: CDR1 MNHEY, CDR2 SVGAGI. CDR3 bases: TGTGCCAGCAGTCCGCAGGGAAGAGATACGCAGTATTTT. Its protein is CASSPQGRDTQYF.

This clonotype occurred many times. This rearrangement joins TRBV7-2 to TRBJ2-1; tentatively, D is TRBD1 (6 bases). CDR1 and CDR2 (germline): SGHTA, FQGNSA. With 5 bases removed from V and 8 bases from J, the gap between germline ends came to 19 bases. The CDR3 totals 15 residues. Here the CDR3 reads CASSQRGRGLHEQFF. The CDR3 DNA sequence: TGTGCCAGCAGCCAGAGGGGGAGAGGGCTCCATGAGCAGTTCTTC.

This clonotype was found many times. J is TRBJ2-7 and V is TRBV28; D is ambiguous. Trimming left V 1 base short and J 0 bases short, with 4 bases between. The CDR3 extends over 13 amino acids. The germline gives CDR1 MDHEN, CDR2 SYDVKM. CDR3: CASSLSTSYEQYF. The DNA for the CDR3 is TGTGCCAGCAGTTTATCTACCTCCTACGAGCAGTACTTC.

The chain couples TRBV7-6 to TRBJ2-7; D gene ambiguous. V lost 4 bases and J 6 bases, leaving 16 bases between the germline ends. Per the germline V gene, CDR1 is SGHVS and CDR2 is FNYEAQ. The CDR3 is 14 amino acids. The CDR3 DNA reads as TGTGCCAGCAGCTCTGAGGAGACAAGAACCGAGCAGTACTTC. Translating gives CASSSEETRTEQYF.

This clonotype was detected ten times or more. V gene TRBV7-6 combines with J gene TRBJ2-5, with 9 bases matching TRBD1. CDR3 size: 15 residues. Germline CDR1 SGHVS, CDR2 FNYEAQ. With V trimmed by 5 bases and J by 4 bases, 8 bases remained unmatched. The CDR3 is CASSLGTGYGETQYF. CDR3 nucleotides: TGTGCCAGCAGCCTCGGGACAGGGTACGGAGAGACCCAGTACTTC.

This clonotype was seen at least ten times. This chain connects TRBV27 to TRBJ2-7; unclear D gene. CDR1 and CDR2 (germline): MNHEY, SMNVEV (reference sequence). This CDR3 region has 16 residues. V lost 0 bases and J lost 4, with 16 bases in between. CDR3 bases: TGTGCCAGCAGTTTATCAAACGGAGTAGCCATTTACGAGCAGTACTTC. Its translation is CASSLSNGVAIYEQYF.

The rearrangement links TRBV5-4 to TRBJ2-5; no clear D gene. The CDR3 runs 13 residues. V lost 4 bases to trimming and J lost 5 bases, with 12 bases between them. Germline V gene sequence: CDR1 SGHNT, CDR2 YYREEE (reference sequence). The CDR3, as DNA: TGTGCCAGCAGCCCGAGCTATAGGGAGACCCAGTACTTC. Amino acids: CASSPSYRETQYF.

There are a few counts of this clonotype. V is TRBV30 and J is TRBJ2-3; maybe TRBD2 (6 bases). The CDR3 has 12 residues. The V end lost 2 bases, the J end lost 6 bases, and 9 bases lay between the germline ends. The germline V gene has CDR1 GTSNPN and CDR2 SVGIG (reference sequence). The CDR3 is CAWSRELDTQYF. DNA of the CDR3: TGTGCCTGGAGTCGGGAGCTTGATACGCAGTATTTT.

The sample holds many counts of this clonotype. The V and J genes are TRBV20-1 and TRBJ2-3; D call uncertain. Trimming shortened V by 6 bases and J by 2 bases, and 15 bases separated the two germline ends. This CDR3 has 14 amino acids. Germline CDR1 is DFQATT and CDR2 is SNEGSKA (reference sequence). Here the CDR3 DNA reads TGCAGTGCCCCTAATGCCCGGGTCACAGATACGCAGTATTTT. Protein product: CSAPNARVTDTQYF.